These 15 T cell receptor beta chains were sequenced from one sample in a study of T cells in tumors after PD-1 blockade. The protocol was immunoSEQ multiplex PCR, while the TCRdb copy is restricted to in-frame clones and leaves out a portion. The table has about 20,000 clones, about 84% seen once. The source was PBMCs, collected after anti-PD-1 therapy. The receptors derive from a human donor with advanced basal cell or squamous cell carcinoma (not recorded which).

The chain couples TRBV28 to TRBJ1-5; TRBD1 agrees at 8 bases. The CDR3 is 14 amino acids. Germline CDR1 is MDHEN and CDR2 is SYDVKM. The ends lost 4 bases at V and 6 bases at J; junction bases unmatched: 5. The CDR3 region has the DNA TGTGCCAGCAGTTCCGCAGGGGGCGGTCAGCCCCAGCATTTT. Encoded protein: CASSSAGGGQPQHF.

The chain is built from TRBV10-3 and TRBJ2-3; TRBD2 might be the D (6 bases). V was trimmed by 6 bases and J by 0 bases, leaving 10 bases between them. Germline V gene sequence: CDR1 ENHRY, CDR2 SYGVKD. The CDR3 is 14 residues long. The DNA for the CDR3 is TGTGCCATCAGCGGGACTTCAAGCACAGATACGCAGTATTTT. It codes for CAISGTSSTDTQYF.

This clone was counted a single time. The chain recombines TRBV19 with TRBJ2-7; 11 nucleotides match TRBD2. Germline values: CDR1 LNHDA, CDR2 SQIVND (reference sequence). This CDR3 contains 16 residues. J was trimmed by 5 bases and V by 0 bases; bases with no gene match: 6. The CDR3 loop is CASSIDVAGGPNEQYF. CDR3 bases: TGTGCCAGTAGTATAGACGTAGCGGGAGGGCCCAACGAGCAGTACTTC. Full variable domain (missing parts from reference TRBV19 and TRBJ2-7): DGGITQSPKYLFRKEGQNVTLSCEQNLNHDAMYWYRQDPGQGLRLIYYSQIVNDFQKGDIAEGYSVSREKKESFPLTVTSAQKNPTAFYLCASSIDVAGGPNEQYFGPGTRLTVT.

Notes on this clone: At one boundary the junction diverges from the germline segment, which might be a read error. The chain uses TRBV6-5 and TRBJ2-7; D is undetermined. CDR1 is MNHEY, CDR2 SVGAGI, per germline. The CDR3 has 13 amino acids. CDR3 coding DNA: TGTGCCAGCAGCCTTGGGGATTACTACGGGCAGTACTTC. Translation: CASSLGDYYGQYF.

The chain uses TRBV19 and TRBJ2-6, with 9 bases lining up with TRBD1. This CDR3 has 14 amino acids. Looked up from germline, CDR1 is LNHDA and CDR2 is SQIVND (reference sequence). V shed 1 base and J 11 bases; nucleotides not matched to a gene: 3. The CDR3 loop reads CASSIGDREDVLTF. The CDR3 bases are TGTGCCAGTAGTATAGGGGACAGGGAGGACGTCCTGACTTTC.

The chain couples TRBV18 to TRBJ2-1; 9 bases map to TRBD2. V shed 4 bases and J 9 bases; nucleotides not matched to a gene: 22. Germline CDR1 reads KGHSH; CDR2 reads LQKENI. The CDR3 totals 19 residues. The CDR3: CASSQGRRGTRGGDSEQFF. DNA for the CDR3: TGTGCCAGCTCACAGGGCCGCCGAGGGACGCGCGGGGGGGACAGTGAGCAGTTCTTC.

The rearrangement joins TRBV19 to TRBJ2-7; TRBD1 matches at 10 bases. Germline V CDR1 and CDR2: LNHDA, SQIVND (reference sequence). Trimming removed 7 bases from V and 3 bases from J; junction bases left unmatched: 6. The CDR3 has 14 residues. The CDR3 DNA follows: TGTGCCAGTACCCCGGGACAGGGGTACTACGAGCAGTACTTC. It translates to CASTPGQGYYEQYF.

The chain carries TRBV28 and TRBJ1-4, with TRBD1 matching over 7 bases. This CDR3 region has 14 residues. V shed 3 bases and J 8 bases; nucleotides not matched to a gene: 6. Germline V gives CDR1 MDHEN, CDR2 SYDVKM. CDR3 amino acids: CASSFRGPGEKLFF. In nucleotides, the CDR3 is TGTGCCAGCAGTTTTAGGGGGCCGGGGGAAAAACTGTTTTTT.

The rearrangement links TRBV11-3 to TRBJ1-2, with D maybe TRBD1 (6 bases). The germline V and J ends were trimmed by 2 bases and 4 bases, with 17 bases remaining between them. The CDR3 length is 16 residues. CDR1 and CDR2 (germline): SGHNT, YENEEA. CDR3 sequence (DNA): TGTGCCAGCAGCTTAAGTGGTCGGGGGCCCCTCTATGGCTACACCTTC. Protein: CASSLSGRGPLYGYTF.

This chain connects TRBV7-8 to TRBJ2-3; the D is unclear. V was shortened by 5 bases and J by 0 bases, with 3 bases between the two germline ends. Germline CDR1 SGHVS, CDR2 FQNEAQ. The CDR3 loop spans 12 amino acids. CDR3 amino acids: CASSRSTDTQYF. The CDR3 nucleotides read TGTGCCAGCAGCCGGAGCACAGATACGCAGTATTTT.

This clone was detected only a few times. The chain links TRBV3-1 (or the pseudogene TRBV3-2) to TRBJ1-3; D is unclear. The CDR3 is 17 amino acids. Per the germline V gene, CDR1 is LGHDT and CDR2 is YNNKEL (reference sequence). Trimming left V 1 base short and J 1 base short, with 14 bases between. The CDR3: CASSQGGWSGSGNTIYF. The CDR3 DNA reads TGTGCCAGCAGCCAAGGAGGATGGTCGGGATCTGGAAACACCATATATTTT.

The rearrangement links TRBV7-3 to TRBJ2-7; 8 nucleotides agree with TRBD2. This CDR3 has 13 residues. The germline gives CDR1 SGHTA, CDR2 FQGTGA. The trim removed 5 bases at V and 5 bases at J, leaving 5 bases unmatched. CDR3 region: CASSPAGGNEQYF. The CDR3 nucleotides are TGTGCCAGCAGCCCCGCGGGGGGAAACGAGCAGTACTTC.

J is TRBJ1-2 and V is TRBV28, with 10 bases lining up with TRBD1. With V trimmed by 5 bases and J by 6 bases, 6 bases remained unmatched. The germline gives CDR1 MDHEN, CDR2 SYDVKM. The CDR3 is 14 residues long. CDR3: CASSVSGTGDGYTF. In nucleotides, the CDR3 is TGTGCCAGCAGTGTCTCCGGGACAGGGGATGGCTACACCTTC.

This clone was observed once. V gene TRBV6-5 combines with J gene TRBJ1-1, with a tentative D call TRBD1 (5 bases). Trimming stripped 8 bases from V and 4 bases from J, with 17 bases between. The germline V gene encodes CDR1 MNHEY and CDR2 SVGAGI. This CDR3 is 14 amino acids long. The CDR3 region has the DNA TGTGCCAGCTGCCTGGGGGGAAGGGGCACTGAAGCTTTCTTT. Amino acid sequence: CASCLGGRGTEAFF.

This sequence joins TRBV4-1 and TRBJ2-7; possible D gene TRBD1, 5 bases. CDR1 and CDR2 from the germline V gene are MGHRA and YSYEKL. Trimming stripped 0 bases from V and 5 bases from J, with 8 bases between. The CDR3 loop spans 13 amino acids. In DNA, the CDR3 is TGCGCCAGCAGCCAAGAGGTCAGGGACGAGCAGTACTTC. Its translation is CASSQEVRDEQYF.